A single sample is the source of the 11 T cell receptor beta chains below, sequenced in a study of tumor-infiltrating lymphocytes in primary liver carcinoma. Co-extracted RNA and DNA came from about 19-30 mg of unsorted bulk tissue. From roughly 0.45 ug total RNA, TCR beta cDNA was generated with a primer in the constant region. Slightly modified ARM-PCR served as the procedure for the TCR beta libraries. These libraries came from three rounds of nested multiplex PCR. Each of the first two PCR rounds ran around 10 cycles with TRBV1-TRBV30 forward and C-beta reverse primers. MiXCR was run by TCRdb on the multiplex PCR reads, yielding one entry per CDR3 protein. Here the sample spans 50,000 to 60,000 distinct CDR3 sequences, approximately 80% being singletons. Specimen: liver tumor tissue from sampling region 5. Noted subset: tumor region T5, tumor centre. The receptors derive from a man aged 35 to 55 with primary liver carcinoma and hepatitis B virus infection.

The V and J genes are TRBV28 and TRBJ2-1; a possible D gene is TRBD2 (5 bases). The germline V and J ends were trimmed by 4 bases and 4 bases, with 11 bases remaining between them. This CDR3 contains 14 residues. Germline-derived CDR1 and CDR2 are MDHEN and SYDVKM. CDR3 loop: CASSSGLRYNEQFF. CDR3 nucleotides: TGTGCCAGCAGTTCAGGACTCAGGTACAATGAGCAGTTCTTC. The full variable domain, its missing parts supplied by reference TRBV28 and TRBJ2-1, is DVKVTQSSRYLVKRTGEKVFLECVQDMDHENMFWYRQDPGLGLRLIYFSYDVKMKEKGDIPEGYSVSREKKERFSLILESASTNQTSMYLCASSSGLRYNEQFFGPGTRLTVL.

The gene calls are TRBV13 and TRBJ1-5; tentative D call: TRBD1 (5 bases). The CDR3 covers 14 residues. Germline V gives CDR1 PRHDT, CDR2 FYEKMQ (reference sequence). V was shortened by 10 bases and J by 4 bases, with 17 bases between the two germline ends. In DNA, the CDR3 is TGTGCCAACAGTCTTGGGGGGAGTAATCAGCCCCAGCATTTT. Protein: CANSLGGSNQPQHF.

In the case of this clonotype: A junction end diverges from the germline sequence, so it may reflect a read error. This sequence joins TRBV12-3 or TRBV12-4 and TRBJ2-1; unclear D gene. This CDR3 has 17 amino acids. CDR3 in amino acids: CAISHRTGQPSYNEQFF. The CDR3 nucleotides are TGTGCCATCAGTCATCGGACGGGTCAGCCCTCCTACAATGAGCAGTTCTTC.

The chain uses TRBV11-1 and TRBJ2-1, with D unresolved. CDR3 size: 12 residues. The germline gives CDR1 SGHAT, CDR2 FQDESV (reference sequence). CDR3 DNA sequence: TGTGCTAGCTGCTCAAATGCCAATGAGCAGTTCTTC. Its protein product is CASCSNANEQFF.

The rearrangement uses TRBV4-3 and TRBJ2-7, with a weak D call TRBD2 (7 bases). CDR1 and CDR2 (germline): LGHNA, YSLEER. The CDR3 has 12 amino acids. CDR3 nucleotide sequence: TGCACCGGCAACCAGGGAGGGGGAGAGCAGTACTTC. Residues: CTGNQGGGEQYF.

A remark on this clonotype: Sequence at one end of the junction differs from germline and may be a read error. J is TRBJ1-5 and V is TRBV30; D is ambiguous. CDR1 GTSNPN and CDR2 SVGIG come from the germline V gene (reference sequence). CDR3 size: 13 residues. The CDR3 loop reads CASASAANQPQNF. The DNA for the CDR3 is TGTGCCAGTGCGTCCGCAGCCAATCAGCCCCAGAATTTT.

Regarding this clonotype: Because the CDR3 is missing its conserved closing phenylalanine or tryptophan, this is likely a read error. The rearrangement joins TRBV24-1 to TRBJ2-1; 14 bases are a match to TRBD2. The CDR3 is made up of 18 amino acids. Germline CDR1 is KGHDR and CDR2 is SFDVKD. The CDR3 DNA reads as TGTACCACCAGTGGGACAGGCGCATCGGGACTAGCGGGAGAAAGGCAGTTCTCC. The encoded protein is CTTSGTGASGLAGERQFS.

Remarks on this clonotype: Likely a read error: the CDR3 ends without its conserved phenylalanine or tryptophan. The DNA is omitted, as the CDR3 cannot be located on it reliably, and the CDR3 follows TCRdb's listing. The chain uses TRBV6-5 and TRBJ1-2; the table's D call TRBD1 went unverified against the DNA. The germline V gene has CDR1 MNHEY and CDR2 SVGAGI. Inclusive of both ends, the CDR3 amounts to 14 amino acids. CDR3 loop: CASRPGTAELGSTL.

Worth noting for this clonotype: In this CDR3 the conserved last residue, phenylalanine or tryptophan, is missing, so a read error is likely. V and J are TRBV6-2 or TRBV6-3 and TRBJ2-3; TRBD2 matches at 8 bases. The V segment lost 9 bases and the J segment 10 bases; nucleotides outside the gene matches: 12. This CDR3 is 13 amino acids long. CDR1 and CDR2 (germline): MNHEY, SVGEGT. CDR3 loop: CASSAGTRIPQYL. The DNA of the CDR3 is TGTGCCAGTTCCGCTGGGACTAGAATCCCGCAGTATCTT.

The chain uses TRBV11-1 and TRBJ2-2; D ambiguous. Germline V CDR1 and CDR2: SGHAT, FQDESV (reference sequence). The V end lost 7 bases, the J end lost 6 bases, and 18 bases lay between the germline ends. The CDR3 sequence is 15 residues long. CDR3 region: CASIYTRPFPGELFF. The CDR3 nucleotides read TGTGCCAGCATCTATACACGACCTTTCCCCGGGGAGCTGTTTTTT. Full variable domain (outside the CDR3, taken from reference TRBV11-1 and TRBJ2-2): EAEVAQSPRYKITEKSQAVAFWCDPISGHATLYWYRQILGQGPELLVQFQDESVVDDSQLPKDRFSAERLKGVDSTLKIQPAELGDSAMYLCASIYTRPFPGELFFGEGSRLTVL.

This clonotype is classed as large. The chain joins TRBV11-2 to TRBJ2-1, with D tentatively TRBD1 (6 bases). V gave up 3 bases and J gave up 10 bases, with 7 bases separating them. The CDR3 extends over 11 amino acids. Germline CDR1 reads SGHAT; CDR2 reads FQNNGV. The CDR3 DNA sequence: TGTGCCAGCAGCTTTGACAGGGAGCAGTTCTTC. This translates into CASSFDREQFF.